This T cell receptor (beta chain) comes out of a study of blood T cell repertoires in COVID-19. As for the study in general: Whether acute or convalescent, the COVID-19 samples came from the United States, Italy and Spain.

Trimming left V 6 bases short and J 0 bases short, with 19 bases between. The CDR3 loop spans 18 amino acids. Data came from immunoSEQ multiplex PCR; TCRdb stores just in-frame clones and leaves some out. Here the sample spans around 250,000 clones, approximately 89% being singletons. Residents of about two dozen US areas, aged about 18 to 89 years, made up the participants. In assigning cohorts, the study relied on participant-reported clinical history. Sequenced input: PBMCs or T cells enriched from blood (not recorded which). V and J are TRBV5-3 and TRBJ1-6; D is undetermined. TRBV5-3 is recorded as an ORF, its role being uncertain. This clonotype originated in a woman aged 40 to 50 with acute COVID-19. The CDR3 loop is CARNETLDRSSYNSPLHF. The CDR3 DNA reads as TGTGCCAGAAACGAAACACTCGACCGGAGCTCCTATAATTCACCCCTCCACTTT.